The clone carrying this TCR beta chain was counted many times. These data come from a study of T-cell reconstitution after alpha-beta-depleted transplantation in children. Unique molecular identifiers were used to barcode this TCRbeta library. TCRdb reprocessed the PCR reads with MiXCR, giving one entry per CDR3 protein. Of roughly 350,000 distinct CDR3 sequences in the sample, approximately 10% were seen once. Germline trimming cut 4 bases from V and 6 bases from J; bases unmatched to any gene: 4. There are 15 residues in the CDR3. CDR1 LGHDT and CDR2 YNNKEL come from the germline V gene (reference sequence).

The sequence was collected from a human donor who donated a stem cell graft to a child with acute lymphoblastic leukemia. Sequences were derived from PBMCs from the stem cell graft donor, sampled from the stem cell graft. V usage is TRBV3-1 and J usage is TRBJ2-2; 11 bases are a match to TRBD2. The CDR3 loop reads CASSPWTSGSGELFF. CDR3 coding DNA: TGTGCCAGCAGCCCCTGGACTAGCGGGTCCGGGGAGCTGTTTTTT.